This entry describes one T cell receptor (beta chain). PCR was performed using 60 Vbeta and 13 Jbeta primers. This table comes from immunoSEQ multiplex PCR, and its TCRdb copy is limited to in-frame clones, with some not included. The sample lists around 100,000 clones; 7.6% were seen once. This specimen belongs to a study of cytomegalovirus exposure and HLA in healthy donors. CDR1 is SGHVS, CDR2 FNYEAQ, per germline. The ends lost 3 bases at V and 2 bases at J; junction bases unmatched: 12. This CDR3 is 18 amino acids long. The clonotype was recovered from a man aged 45-60 years in good health and CMV-seronegative. The sample taken for sequencing was PBMCs. The chain recombines TRBV7-6 with TRBJ2-3; 9 nucleotides match TRBD2. CDR3 sequence (DNA): TGTGCCAGCAGCTTGGCGACTAGCGGAAATATAAACACAGATACGCAGTATTTT. Translating gives CASSLATSGNINTDTQYF.